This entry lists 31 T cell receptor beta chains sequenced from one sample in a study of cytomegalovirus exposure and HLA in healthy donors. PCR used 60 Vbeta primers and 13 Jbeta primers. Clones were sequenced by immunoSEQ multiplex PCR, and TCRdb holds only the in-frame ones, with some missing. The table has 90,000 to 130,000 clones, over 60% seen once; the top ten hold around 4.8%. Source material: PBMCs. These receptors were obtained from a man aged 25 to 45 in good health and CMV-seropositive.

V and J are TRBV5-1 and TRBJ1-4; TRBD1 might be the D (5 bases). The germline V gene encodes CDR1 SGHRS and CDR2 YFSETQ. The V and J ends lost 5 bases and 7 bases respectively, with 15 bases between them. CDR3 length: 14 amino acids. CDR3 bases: TGCGCCAGCAGGAGCGGGGGAAGGAGTGAAAAACTGTTTTTT. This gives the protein CASRSGGRSEKLFF.

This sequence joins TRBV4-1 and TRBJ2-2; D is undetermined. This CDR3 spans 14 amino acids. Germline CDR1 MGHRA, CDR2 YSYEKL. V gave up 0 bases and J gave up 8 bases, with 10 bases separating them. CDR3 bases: TGCGCCAGCAGCCAAGAATGGCCGATTGGGGAGCTGTTTTTT. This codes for CASSQEWPIGELFF.

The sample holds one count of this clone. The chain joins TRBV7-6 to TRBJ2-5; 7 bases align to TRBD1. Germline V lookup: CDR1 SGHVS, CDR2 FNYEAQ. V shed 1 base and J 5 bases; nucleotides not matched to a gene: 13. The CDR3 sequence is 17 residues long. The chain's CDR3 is CASSLGQTRGQGETQYF. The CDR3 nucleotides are TGTGCCAGCAGCTTAGGCCAGACAAGGGGGCAGGGTGAGACCCAGTACTTC.

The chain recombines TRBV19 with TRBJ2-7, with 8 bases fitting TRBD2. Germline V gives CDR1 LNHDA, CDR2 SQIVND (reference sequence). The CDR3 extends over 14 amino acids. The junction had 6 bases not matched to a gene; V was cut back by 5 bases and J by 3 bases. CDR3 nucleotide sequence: TGTGCCAGTAGTCACACTAGCGGCCTCTACGAGCAGTACTTC. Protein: CASSHTSGLYEQYF.

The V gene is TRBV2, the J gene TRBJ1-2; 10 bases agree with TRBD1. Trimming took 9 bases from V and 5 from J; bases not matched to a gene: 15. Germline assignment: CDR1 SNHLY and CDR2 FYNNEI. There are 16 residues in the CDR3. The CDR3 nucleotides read TGTGCCAGTCTCCGTCTGGGGACAGGGGACGGGTATGGCTACACCTTC. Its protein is CASLRLGTGDGYGYTF.

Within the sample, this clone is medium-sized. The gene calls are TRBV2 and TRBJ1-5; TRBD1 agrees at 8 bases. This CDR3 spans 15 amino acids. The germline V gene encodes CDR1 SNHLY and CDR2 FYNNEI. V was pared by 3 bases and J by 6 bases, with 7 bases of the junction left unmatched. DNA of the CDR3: TGTGCCAGCAGTGAGGTCAGGGGGCGAGGTCAGCCCCAGCATTTT. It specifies CASSEVRGRGQPQHF.

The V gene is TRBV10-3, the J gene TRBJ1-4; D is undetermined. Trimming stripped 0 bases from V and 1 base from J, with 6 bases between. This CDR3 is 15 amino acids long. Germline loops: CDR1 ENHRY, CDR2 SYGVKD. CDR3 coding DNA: TGTGCCATCAGTGAGTCGAGTGGAACTAATGAAAAACTGTTTTTT. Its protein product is CAISESSGTNEKLFF.

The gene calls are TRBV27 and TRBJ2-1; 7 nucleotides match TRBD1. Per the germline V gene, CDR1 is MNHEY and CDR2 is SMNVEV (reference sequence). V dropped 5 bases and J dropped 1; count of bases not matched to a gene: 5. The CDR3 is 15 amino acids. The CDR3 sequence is CASSRTGPSYNEQFF. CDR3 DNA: TGTGCCAGCAGTCGGACAGGCCCTTCCTACAATGAGCAGTTCTTC.

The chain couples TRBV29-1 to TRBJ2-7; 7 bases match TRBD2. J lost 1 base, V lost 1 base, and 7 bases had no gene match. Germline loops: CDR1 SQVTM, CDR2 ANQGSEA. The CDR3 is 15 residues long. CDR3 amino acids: CSVEGRSGQSYEQYF. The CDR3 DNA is TGCAGCGTTGAAGGTCGTAGCGGGCAATCCTACGAGCAGTACTTC.

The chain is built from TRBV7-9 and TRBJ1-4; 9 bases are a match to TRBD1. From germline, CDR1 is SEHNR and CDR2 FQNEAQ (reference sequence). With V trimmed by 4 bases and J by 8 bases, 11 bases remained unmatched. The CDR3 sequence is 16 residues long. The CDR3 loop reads CASSSQRQGVREKLFF. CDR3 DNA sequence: TGTGCCAGCAGCTCCCAAAGACAGGGGGTAAGGGAAAAACTGTTTTTT. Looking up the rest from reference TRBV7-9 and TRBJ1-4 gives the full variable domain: DTGVSQNPRHKITKRGQNVTFRCDPISEHNRLYWYRQTLGQGPEFLTYFQNEAQLEKSRLLSDRFSAERPKGSFSTLEIQRTEQGDSAMYLCASSSQRQGVREKLFFGSGTQLSVL.

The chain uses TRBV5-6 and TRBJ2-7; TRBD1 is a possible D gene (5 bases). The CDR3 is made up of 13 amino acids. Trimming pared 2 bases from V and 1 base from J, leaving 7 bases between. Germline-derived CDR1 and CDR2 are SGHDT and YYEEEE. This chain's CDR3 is CASSLGVSYEQYF. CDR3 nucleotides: TGTGCCAGCAGCTTAGGGGTTTCCTACGAGCAGTACTTC.

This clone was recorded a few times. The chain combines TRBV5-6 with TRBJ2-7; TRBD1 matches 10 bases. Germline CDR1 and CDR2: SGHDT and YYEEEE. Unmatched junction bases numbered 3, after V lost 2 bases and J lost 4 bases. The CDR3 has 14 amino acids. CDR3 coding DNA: TGTGCCAGCAGCTTCGGGACAGGGGATTACGAGCAGTACTTC. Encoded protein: CASSFGTGDYEQYF.

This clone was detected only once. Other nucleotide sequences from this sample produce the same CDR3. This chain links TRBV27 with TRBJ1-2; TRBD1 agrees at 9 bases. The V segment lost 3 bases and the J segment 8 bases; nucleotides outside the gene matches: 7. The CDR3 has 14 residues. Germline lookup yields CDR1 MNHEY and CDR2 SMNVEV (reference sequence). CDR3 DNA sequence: TGTGCCAGCAGTTTCTCGGACAGGGGACGCGGCTACACCTTC. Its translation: CASSFSDRGRGYTF.

CDR3 protein: CASSSTGVRTEAFF. The CDR3 DNA follows: TGTGCCAGCAGCTCCACCGGGGTCAGGACTGAAGCTTTCTTT. This chain connects TRBV7-2 to TRBJ1-1, with D uncertain. Germline V gene data show CDR1 as SGHTA and CDR2 as FQGNSA. This CDR3 spans 14 amino acids. V lost 4 bases and J 5 bases, leaving 14 bases between the germline ends.

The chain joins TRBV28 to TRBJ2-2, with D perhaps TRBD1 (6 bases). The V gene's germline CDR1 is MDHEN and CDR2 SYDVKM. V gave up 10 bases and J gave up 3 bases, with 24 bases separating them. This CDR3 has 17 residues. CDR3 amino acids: CATLNDRWGEDTGELFF. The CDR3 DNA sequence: TGTGCCACCCTAAACGACAGGTGGGGCGAGGACACCGGGGAGCTGTTTTTT.

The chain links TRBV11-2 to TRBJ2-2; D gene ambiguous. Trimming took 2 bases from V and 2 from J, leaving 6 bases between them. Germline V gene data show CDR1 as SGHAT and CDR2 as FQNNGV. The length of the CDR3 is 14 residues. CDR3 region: CASSLQRNTGELFF. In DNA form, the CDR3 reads TGTGCCAGCAGCTTACAGCGAAACACCGGGGAGCTGTTTTTT.

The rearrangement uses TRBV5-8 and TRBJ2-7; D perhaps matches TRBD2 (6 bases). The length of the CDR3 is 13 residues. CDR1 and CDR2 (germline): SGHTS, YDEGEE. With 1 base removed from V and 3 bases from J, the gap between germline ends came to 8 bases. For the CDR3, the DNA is TGTGCCAGCAGCTTGCGGGGGTTCTACGAGCAGTACTTC. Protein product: CASSLRGFYEQYF.

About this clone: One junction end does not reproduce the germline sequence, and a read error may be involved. CDR3 residues: CSVVRGAGYGYPF. For the CDR3, the DNA is TGCAGCGTTGTACGGGGGGCGGGCTATGGCTACCCCTTC. This sequence joins TRBV29-1 and TRBJ1-2; D is perhaps TRBD1 (6 bases). CDR1 SQVTM and CDR2 ANQGSEA come from the germline V gene. CDR3 length equals 13 residues. Together with reference TRBV29-1 and TRBJ1-2, the CDR3 gives the full variable domain: SAVISQKPSRDICQRGTSLTIQCQVDSQVTMMFWYRQQPGQSLTLIATANQGSEATYESGFVIDKFPISRPNLTFSTLTVSNMSPEDSSIYLCSVVRGAGYGYPFGSGTRLTVV.

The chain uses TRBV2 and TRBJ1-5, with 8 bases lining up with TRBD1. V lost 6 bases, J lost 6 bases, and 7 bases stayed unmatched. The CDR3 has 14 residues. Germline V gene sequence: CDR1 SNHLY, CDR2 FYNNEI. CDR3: CASSAGQGLQPQHF. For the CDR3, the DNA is TGTGCCAGCAGCGCTGGACAGGGCCTTCAGCCCCAGCATTTT.

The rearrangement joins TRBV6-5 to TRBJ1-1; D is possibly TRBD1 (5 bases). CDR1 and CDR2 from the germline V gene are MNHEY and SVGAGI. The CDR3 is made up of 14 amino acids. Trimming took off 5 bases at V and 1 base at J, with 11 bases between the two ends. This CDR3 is CASSGTRSNTEAFF. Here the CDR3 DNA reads TGTGCCAGCAGTGGGACTAGGTCGAACACTGAAGCTTTCTTT.

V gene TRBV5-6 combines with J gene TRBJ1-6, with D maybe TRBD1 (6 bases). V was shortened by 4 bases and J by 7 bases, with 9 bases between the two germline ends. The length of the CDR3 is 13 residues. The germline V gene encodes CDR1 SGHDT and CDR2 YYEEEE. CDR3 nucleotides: TGTGCCAGCAGCCCGGACAGAAATTCACCCCTCCACTTT. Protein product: CASSPDRNSPLHF.

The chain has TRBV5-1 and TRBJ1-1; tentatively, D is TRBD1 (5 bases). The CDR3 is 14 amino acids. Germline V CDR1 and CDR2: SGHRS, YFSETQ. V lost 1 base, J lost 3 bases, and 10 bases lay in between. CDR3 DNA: TGCGCCAGCAGCTTGAACGGACAAGACACTGAAGCTTTCTTT. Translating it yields CASSLNGQDTEAFF.

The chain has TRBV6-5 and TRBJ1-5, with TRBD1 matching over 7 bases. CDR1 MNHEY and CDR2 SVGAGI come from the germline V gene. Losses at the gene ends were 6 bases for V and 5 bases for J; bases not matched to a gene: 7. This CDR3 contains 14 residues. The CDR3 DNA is TGTGCCAGCAGACTGACAGGGACCCATCAGCCCCAGCATTTT. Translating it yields CASRLTGTHQPQHF.

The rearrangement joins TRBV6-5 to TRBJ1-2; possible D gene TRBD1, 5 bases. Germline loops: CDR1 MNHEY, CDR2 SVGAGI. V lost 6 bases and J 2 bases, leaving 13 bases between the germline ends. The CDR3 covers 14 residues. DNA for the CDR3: TGTGCCAGCAGAGACAGATATATCAACTATGGCTACACCTTC. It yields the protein CASRDRYINYGYTF.

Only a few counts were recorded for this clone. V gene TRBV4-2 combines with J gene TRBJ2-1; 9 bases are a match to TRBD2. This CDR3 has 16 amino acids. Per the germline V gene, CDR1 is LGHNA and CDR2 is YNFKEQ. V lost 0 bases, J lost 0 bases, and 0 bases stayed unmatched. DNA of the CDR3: TGTGCCAGCAGCCAAGAGCGGGGGGGCTCCTACAATGAGCAGTTCTTC. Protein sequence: CASSQERGGSYNEQFF.

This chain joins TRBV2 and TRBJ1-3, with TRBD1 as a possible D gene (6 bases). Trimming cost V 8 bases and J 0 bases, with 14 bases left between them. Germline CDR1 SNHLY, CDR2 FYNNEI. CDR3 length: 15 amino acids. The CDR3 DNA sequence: TGTGCCAGCTGCCAGGACAGATACTCTGGAAACACCATATATTTT. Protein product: CASCQDRYSGNTIYF.

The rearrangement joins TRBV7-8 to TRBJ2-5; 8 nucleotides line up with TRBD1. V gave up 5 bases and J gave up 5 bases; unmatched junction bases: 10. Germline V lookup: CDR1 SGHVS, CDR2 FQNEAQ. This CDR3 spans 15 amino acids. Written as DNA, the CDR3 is TGTGCCAGCAGCGTGGCAGGGGGCGCGGGGGAGACCCAGTACTTC. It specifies CASSVAGGAGETQYF.

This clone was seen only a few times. CDR3 amino acids: CASTGTGRNYEQYF. CDR3 nucleotide sequence: TGTGCCAGTACCGGGACAGGGCGAAACTACGAGCAGTACTTC. V and J are TRBV19 and TRBJ2-7, with 9 nucleotides matching TRBD1. CDR1 and CDR2 (germline): LNHDA, SQIVND (reference sequence). The CDR3 length is 14 residues. With V trimmed by 7 bases and J by 3 bases, 7 bases remained unmatched.

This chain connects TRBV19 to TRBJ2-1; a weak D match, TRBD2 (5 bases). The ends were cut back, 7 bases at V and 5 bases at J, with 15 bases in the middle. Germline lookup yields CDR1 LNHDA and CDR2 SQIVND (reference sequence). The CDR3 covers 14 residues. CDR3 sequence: CASNVGWENNEQFF. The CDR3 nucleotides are TGTGCCAGTAACGTAGGGTGGGAGAACAATGAGCAGTTCTTC.

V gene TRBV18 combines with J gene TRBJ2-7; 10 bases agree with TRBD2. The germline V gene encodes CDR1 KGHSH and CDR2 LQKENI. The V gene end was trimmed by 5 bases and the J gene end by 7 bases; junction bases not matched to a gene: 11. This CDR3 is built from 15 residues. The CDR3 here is CASSWALAGAGEQYF. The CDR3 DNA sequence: TGTGCCAGCTCATGGGCCCTAGCGGGGGCAGGGGAGCAGTACTTC.

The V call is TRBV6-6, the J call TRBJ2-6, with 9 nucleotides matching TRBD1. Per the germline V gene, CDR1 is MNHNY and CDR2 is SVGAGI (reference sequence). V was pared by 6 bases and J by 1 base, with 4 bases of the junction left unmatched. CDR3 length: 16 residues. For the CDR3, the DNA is TGTGCCAGCAGGGACAGGGGATCTTCTGGGGCCAACGTCCTGACTTTC. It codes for CASRDRGSSGANVLTF.